This T cell receptor (beta chain) was profiled in a study of cytomegalovirus exposure and HLA in healthy donors. This clone was detected only a few times. Generated by immunoSEQ multiplex PCR, the TCRdb table keeps only in-frame clones and is missing some. This sample has hundreds of thousands of clones; roughly 89% occur once, and the top ten carry roughly 0.82%. Sequences were obtained from PBMCs. The clonotype comes from a woman aged 18-29 years in good health and CMV-seronegative.

The CDR3 nucleotides are TGTGCCAGCAAGGCGGGTTTTGGGCGGGACTATGGCTACACCTTC. Translating it yields CASKAGFGRDYGYTF. J is TRBJ1-2 and V is TRBV25-1, with unresolved D. The V end lost 7 bases, the J end lost 3 bases, and 18 bases lay between the germline ends. CDR1 is MGHDK, CDR2 SYGVNS, per germline. The CDR3 is made up of 15 amino acids.